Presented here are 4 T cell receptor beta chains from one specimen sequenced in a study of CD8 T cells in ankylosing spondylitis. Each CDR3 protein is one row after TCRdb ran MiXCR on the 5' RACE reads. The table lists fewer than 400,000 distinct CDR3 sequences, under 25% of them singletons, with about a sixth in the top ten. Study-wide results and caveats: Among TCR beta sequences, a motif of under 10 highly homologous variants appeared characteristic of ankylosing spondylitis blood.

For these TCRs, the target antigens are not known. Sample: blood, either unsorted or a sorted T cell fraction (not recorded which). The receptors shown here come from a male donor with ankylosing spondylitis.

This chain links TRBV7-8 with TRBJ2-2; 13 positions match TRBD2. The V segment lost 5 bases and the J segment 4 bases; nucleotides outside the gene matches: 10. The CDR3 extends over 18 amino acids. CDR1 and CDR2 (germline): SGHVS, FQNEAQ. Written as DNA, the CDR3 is TGTGCCAGCAGCCTCACCTCGGGACTAGCGGGATTCACCGGGGAGCTGTTTTTT. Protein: CASSLTSGLAGFTGELFF.

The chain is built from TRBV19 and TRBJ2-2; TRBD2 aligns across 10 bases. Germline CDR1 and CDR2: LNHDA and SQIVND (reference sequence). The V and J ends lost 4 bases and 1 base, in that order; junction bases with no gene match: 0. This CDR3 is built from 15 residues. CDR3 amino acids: CASSTSGRNTGELFF. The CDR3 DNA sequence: TGTGCCAGTAGTACTAGCGGGAGGAACACCGGGGAGCTGTTTTTT.

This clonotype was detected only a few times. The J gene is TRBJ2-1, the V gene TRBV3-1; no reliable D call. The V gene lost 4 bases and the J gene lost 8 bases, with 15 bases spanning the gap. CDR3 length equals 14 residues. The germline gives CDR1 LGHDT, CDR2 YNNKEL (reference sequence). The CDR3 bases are TGTGCCAGCAGCCCCTCCAGTCTCCGACATGAGCAGTTCTTC. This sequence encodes CASSPSSLRHEQFF.

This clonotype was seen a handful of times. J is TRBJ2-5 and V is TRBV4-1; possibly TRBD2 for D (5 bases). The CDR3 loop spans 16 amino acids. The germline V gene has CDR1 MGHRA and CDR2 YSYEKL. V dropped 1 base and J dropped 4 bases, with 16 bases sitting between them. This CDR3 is CASSQGWQEGGETQYF. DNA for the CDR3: TGCGCCAGCAGCCAAGGTTGGCAGGAAGGAGGAGAGACCCAGTACTTC.